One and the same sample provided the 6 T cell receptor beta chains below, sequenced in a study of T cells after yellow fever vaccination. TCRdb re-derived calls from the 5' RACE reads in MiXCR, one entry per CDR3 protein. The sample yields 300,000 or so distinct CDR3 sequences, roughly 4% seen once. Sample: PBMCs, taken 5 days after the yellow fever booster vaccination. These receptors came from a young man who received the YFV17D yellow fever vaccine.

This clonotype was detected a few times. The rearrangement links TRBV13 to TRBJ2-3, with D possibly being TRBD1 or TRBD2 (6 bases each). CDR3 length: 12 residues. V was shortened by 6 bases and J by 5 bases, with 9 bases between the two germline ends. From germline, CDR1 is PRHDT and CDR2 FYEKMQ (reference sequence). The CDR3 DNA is TGTGCCAGCAGGGGGGGCCTAGATACGCAGTATTTT. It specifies CASRGGLDTQYF.

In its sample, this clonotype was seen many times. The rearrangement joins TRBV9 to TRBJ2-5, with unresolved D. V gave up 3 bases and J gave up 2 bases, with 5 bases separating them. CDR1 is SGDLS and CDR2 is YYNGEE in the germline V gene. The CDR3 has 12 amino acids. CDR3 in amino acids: CASSASQETQYF. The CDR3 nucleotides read TGTGCCAGCAGCGCCTCACAAGAGACCCAGTACTTC.

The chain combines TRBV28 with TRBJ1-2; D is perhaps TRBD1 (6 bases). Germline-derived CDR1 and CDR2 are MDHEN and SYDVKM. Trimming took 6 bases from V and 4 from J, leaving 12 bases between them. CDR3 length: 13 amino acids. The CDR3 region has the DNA TGTGCCAGCAGGGGCCAGGGGCTCTATGGCTACACCTTC. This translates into CASRGQGLYGYTF.

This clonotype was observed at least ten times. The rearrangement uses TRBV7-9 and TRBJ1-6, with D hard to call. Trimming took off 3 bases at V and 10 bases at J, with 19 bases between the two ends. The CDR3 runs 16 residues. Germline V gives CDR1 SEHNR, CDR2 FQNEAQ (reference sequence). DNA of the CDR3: TGTGCCAGCAGCTTGAGACCCCAGAGGGAACAATCACCCCTCCACTTT. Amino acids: CASSLRPQREQSPLHF.

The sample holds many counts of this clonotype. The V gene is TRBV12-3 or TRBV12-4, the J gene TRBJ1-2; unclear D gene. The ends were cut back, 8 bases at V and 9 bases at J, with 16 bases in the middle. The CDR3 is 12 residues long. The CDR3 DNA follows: TGTGCCAGCTCCCTGGGTAGAAGGAGCTACACCTTC. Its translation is CASSLGRRSYTF.

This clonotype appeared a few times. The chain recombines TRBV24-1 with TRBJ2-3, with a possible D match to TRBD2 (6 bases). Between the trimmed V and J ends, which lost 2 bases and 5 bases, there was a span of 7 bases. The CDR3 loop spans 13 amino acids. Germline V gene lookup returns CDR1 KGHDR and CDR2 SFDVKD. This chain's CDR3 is CATSDWREDTQYF. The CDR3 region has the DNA TGTGCCACCAGTGATTGGAGGGAAGATACGCAGTATTTT.